The TCR beta chain described here comes from a study of blood T cell repertoires in COVID-19. Study details: The samples span acute and convalescent COVID-19 from the United States, Italy and Spain. PBMCs, B-cell-depleted T cells, or T cells provided the cDNA or gDNA that made up the material.

Germline loops: CDR1 SNHLY, CDR2 FYNNEI. The V end was cut by 5 bases, the J end by 3 bases, with 14 bases between. The CDR3 consists of 16 residues. The method was immunoSEQ multiplex PCR; TCRdb's version includes in-frame clones alone and lacks a portion of them. Of approximately 66,000 clones listed, more than 75% are singletons. The TCR was taken from a man aged 60 to 69 with acute or convalescent COVID-19. The chain carries TRBV2 and TRBJ1-6; TRBD1 might be the D (6 bases). The specimen sequenced was peripheral blood. DNA of the CDR3: TGTGCCAGCAGTTTTATTGGGGGCGACTATAATTCACCCCTCCACTTT. Its translation: CASSFIGGDYNSPLHF.